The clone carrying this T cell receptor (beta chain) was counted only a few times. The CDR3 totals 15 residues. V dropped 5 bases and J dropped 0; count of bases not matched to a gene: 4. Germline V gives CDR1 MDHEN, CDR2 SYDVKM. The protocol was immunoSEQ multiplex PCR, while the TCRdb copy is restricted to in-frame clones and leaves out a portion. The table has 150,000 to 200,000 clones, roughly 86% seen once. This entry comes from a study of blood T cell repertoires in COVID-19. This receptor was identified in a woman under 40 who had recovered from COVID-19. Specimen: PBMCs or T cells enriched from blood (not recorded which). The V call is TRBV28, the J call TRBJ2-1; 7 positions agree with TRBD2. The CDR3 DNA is TGTGCCAGCAGTCTCGGGAGGATCTCCTACAATGAGCAGTTCTTC. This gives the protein CASSLGRISYNEQFF.